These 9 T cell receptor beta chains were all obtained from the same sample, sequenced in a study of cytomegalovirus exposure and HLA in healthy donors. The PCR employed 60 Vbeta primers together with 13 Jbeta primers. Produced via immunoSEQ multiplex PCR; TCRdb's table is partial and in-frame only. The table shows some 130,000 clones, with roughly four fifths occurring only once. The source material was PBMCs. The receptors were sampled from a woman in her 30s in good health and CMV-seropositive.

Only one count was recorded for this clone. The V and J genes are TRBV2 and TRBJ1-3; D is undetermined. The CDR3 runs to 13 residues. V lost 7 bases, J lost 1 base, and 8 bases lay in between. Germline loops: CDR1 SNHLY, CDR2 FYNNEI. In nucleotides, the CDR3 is TGTGCCAGCACAGGAGGGTCTGGAAACACCATATATTTT. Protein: CASTGGSGNTIYF.

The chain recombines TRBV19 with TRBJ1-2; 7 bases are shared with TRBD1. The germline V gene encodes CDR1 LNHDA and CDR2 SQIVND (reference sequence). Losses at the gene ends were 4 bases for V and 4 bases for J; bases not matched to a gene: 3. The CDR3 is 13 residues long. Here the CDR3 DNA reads TGTGCCAGTAGTACACAGGGGACCTATGGCTACACCTTC. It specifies CASSTQGTYGYTF.

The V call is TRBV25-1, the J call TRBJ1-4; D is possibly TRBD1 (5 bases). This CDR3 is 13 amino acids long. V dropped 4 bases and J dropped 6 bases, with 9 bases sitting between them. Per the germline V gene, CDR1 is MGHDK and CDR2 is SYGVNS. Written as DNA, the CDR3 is TGTGCCAGCAGTGTCTCGACAGATGAAAAACTGTTTTTT. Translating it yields CASSVSTDEKLFF.

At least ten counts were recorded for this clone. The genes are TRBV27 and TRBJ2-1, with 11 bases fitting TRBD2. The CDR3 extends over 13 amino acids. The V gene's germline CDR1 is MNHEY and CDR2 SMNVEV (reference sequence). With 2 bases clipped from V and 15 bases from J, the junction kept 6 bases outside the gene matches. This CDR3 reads CASSLASGGQGFF. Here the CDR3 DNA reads TGTGCCAGCAGTTTAGCTAGCGGGGGGCAGGGGTTCTTC.

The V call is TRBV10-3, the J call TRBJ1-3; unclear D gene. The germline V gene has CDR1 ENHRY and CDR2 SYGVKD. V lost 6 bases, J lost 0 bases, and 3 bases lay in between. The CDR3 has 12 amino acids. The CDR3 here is CAISGSGNTIYF. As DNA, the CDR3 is TGTGCCATCAGCGGCTCTGGAAACACCATATATTTT.

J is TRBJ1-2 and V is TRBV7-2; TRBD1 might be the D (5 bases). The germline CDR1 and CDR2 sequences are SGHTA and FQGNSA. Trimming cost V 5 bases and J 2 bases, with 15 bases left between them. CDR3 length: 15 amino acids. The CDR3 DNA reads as TGTGCCAGCAGCCGGTTCACGGGGGGAAACTATGGCTACACCTTC. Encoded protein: CASSRFTGGNYGYTF. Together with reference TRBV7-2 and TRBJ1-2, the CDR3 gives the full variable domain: GAGVSQSPSNKVTEKGKDVELRCDPISGHTALYWYRQSLGQGLEFLIYFQGNSAPDKSGLPSDRFSAERTGGSVSTLTIQRTQQEDSAVYLCASSRFTGGNYGYTFGSGTRLTVV.

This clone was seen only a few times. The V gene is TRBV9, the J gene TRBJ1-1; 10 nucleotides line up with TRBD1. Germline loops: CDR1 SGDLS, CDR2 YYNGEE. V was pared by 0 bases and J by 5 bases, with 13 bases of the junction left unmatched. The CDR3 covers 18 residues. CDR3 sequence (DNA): TGTGCCAGCAGCGTAGGGTCGGGGACAGGGGTCTCAAGGACTGAAGCTTTCTTT. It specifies CASSVGSGTGVSRTEAFF.

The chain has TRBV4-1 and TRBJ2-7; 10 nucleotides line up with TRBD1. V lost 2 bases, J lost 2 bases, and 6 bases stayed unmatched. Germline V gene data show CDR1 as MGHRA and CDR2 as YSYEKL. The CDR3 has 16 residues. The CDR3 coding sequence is TGCGCCAGCAGCCAATCCCCGACAGGGGGCGCCTACGAGCAGTACTTC. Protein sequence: CASSQSPTGGAYEQYF.

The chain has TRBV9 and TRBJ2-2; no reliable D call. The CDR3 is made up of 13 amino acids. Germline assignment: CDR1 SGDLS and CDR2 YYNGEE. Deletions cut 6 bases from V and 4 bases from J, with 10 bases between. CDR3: CASTSSVTGELFF. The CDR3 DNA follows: TGTGCCAGCACCTCGAGCGTCACCGGGGAGCTGTTTTTT. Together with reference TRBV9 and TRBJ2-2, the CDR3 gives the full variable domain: DSGVTQTPKHLITATGQRVTLRCSPRSGDLSVYWYQQSLDQGLQFLIQYYNGEERAKGNILERFSAQQFPDLHSELNLSSLELGDSALYFCASTSSVTGELFFGEGSRLTVL.